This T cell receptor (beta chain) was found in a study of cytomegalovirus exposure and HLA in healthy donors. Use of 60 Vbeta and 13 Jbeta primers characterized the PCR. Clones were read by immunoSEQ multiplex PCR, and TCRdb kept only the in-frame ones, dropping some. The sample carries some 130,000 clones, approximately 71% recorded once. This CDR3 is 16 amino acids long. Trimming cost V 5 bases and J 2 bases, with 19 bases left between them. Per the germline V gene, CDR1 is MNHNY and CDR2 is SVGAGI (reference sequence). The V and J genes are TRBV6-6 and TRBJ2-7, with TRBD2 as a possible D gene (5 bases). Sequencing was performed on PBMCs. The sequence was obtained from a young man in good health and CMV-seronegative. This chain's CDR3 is CASSPSLERRTYEQYF. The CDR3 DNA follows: TGTGCCAGCAGTCCCTCCCTGGAGCGGAGAACCTACGAGCAGTACTTC.